This T cell receptor (beta chain) came from a study of cytomegalovirus exposure and HLA in healthy donors. Study results and limitations: For most TCR sequences rarity was the rule, although some public TCRs occurred in many donors. It was found in a later analysis that first-cohort TCR clusters tended to co-occur in the roughly 120 validation repertoires.

Some clones are missing from TCRdb's copy, which holds only in-frame ones; the method was immunoSEQ multiplex PCR. Altogether some 340,000 clones are present, 75% to 90% being singletons, with the ten largest covering roughly 1.2%. The V gene's germline CDR1 is MNHNS and CDR2 SASEGT. The CDR3 is 14 residues long. Trimming took off 7 bases at V and 0 bases at J, with 12 bases between the two ends. With regard to this clone: Its matching antigen is unknown.

The sequenced material came from PBMCs. The J gene is TRBJ1-2, the V gene TRBV6-1; perhaps TRBD1 as D (6 bases). This clonotype was sampled from a woman between 25 and 40 years old in good health and CMV-seropositive. In nucleotides, the CDR3 is TGTGCCAGCACTCCAGGGGTTACTAACTATGGCTACACCTTC. This sequence encodes CASTPGVTNYGYTF.